This passage covers 5 T cell receptor beta chains from one sample sequenced in a study of T cells in Graves' hyperthyroidism and ophthalmopathy. TCR beta CDR3 sequences were amplified from RNA transcripts. An initial round of RT-PCR targeting the TCR CDR3 relied on the HTBI primer set. TCRdb re-called the multiplex PCR reads through MiXCR, storing one row per CDR3 protein. The sample consists of more than 450,000 distinct CDR3 sequences, just under 20% of them appearing once. The specimen was blood. The origin of the receptors is a man aged 40-49 years with Graves' ophthalmopathy.

This chain joins TRBV27 and TRBJ2-6, with D unresolved. CDR3 length: 15 amino acids. Trimming took 3 bases from V and 0 from J, leaving 6 bases between them. Germline CDR1 reads MNHEY; CDR2 reads SMNVEV (reference sequence). CDR3 in amino acids: CASSFLFSGANVLTF. DNA for the CDR3: TGTGCCAGCAGTTTTCTCTTCTCTGGGGCCAACGTCCTGACTTTC. Together with reference TRBV27 and TRBJ2-6, the CDR3 gives the full variable domain: EAQVTQNPRYLITVTGKKLTVTCSQNMNHEYMSWYRQDPGLGLRQIYYSMNVEVTDKGDVPEGYKVSRKEKRNFPLILESPSPNQTSLYFCASSFLFSGANVLTFGAGSRLTVL.

This clonotype came up a few times. V is TRBV24-1 and J is TRBJ2-5; D is perhaps TRBD1 (6 bases). The V gene lost 4 bases and the J gene lost 2 bases, with 13 bases spanning the gap. From germline, CDR1 is KGHDR and CDR2 SFDVKD. This CDR3 contains 15 residues. CDR3 protein: CATSDPSTGQETQYF. For the CDR3, the DNA is TGTGCCACCAGTGACCCTTCGACAGGTCAAGAGACCCAGTACTTC.

This clonotype was found many times. This chain uses TRBV5-1 with TRBJ2-1, with 8 bases aligning to TRBD2. This CDR3 spans 15 amino acids. V shed 4 bases, J shed 5 bases, and the junction held 8 bases outside the gene matches. Germline V gene lookup returns CDR1 SGHRS and CDR2 YFSETQ. In DNA form, the CDR3 reads TGCGCCAGCAGCGTACAAACGGGGGGGAACAATGAGCAGTTCTTC. The encoded protein is CASSVQTGGNNEQFF.

There are many counts of this clonotype. The chain uses TRBV11-2 and TRBJ2-5; D is unclear. This CDR3 has 14 amino acids. V shed 1 base and J shed 5 bases, with 11 bases lying between them. Germline V gene lookup returns CDR1 SGHAT and CDR2 FQNNGV. The CDR3 here is CASSLVVSWETQYF. The CDR3 DNA is TGTGCCAGCAGCTTAGTCGTGAGCTGGGAGACCCAGTACTTC.

This clonotype was picked up many times. The chain recombines TRBV6-2 or TRBV6-3 with TRBJ1-2; 10 bases are shared with TRBD1. V dropped 0 bases and J dropped 8; count of bases not matched to a gene: 9. CDR1 MNHEY and CDR2 SVGEGT come from the germline V gene. This CDR3 region has 16 residues. The CDR3 DNA reads as TGTGCCAGCAGTTACTCCCCGTCCGGGACAGGGGTCGGCTACACCTTC. Translation: CASSYSPSGTGVGYTF.